Each of the 28 T cell receptor beta chains below was sequenced from the same sample in a study of T-cell reconstitution after alpha-beta-depleted transplantation in children. During its preparation, the TCRbeta library received unique molecular identifiers. TCRdb reprocessed the PCR reads with MiXCR, giving one entry per CDR3 protein. Of around 800,000 distinct CDR3 sequences listed, roughly 15% are singletons. Sequencing was performed on PBMCs, mostly from graft donor cells, taken 360 days after TCRalphabeta/CD19-depleted stem cell transplant. These TCRs come from a male patient younger than 18 who had a stem cell transplant for acute lymphoblastic leukemia, so the T cells may come from the graft donor.

This clonotype was recorded at least ten times. V and J are TRBV5-1 and TRBJ2-1; D not certain. The CDR3 loop spans 16 amino acids. Between the trimmed V and J ends, which lost 7 bases and 0 bases, there was a span of 17 bases. CDR1 is SGHRS, CDR2 YFSETQ, per germline. In DNA form, the CDR3 reads TGCGCCAGCGGTCAACGGAAAGTGCCCTCCTACAATGAGCAGTTCTTC. This gives the protein CASGQRKVPSYNEQFF.

The V and J genes are TRBV29-1 and TRBJ1-2; D is ambiguous. The CDR3 runs to 12 residues. Trimming shortened V by 3 bases and J by 6 bases, and 11 bases separated the two germline ends. CDR1 is SQVTM and CDR2 is ANQGSEA in the germline V gene. The CDR3 nucleotides are TGCAGCGTTGAGTACGGAAATCATGGCTACACCTTC. The encoded protein is CSVEYGNHGYTF.

There are a few counts of this clonotype. The chain couples TRBV4-1 to TRBJ2-5, with TRBD2 identical over 12 bases. The germline CDR1 and CDR2 sequences are MGHRA and YSYEKL. The CDR3 has 18 amino acids. The V and J ends lost 2 bases and 6 bases, in that order; junction bases with no gene match: 13. The CDR3 here is CASSQPEGLAGQGKTQYF. The DNA of the CDR3 is TGCGCCAGCAGCCAACCAGAAGGACTAGCGGGACAGGGGAAGACCCAGTACTTC.

This clonotype has a handful of counts. This chain connects TRBV4-1 to TRBJ1-4; TRBD1 matches 7 bases. Germline V gene lookup returns CDR1 MGHRA and CDR2 YSYEKL. The trim removed 0 bases at V and 11 bases at J, leaving 15 bases unmatched. This CDR3 has 17 amino acids. CDR3 in amino acids: CASSQDTPDRERPKLFF. In nucleotides, the CDR3 is TGCGCCAGCAGCCAAGATACACCTGACAGGGAGAGGCCTAAACTGTTTTTT.

The sample holds many counts of this clonotype. The CDR3 region has the DNA TGTGCCAGCGTCTCGGAGAACACCGGGGAGCTGTTTTTT. Protein: CASVSENTGELFF. The chain carries TRBV7-9 and TRBJ2-2; no clear D gene. Per germline, CDR1 SEHNR and CDR2 FQNEAQ (reference sequence). V dropped 8 bases and J dropped 1 base, with 8 bases sitting between them. The CDR3 covers 13 residues.

This clonotype has ten or more counts. The chain is built from TRBV12-3 or TRBV12-4 and TRBJ1-3; D is ambiguous. Trimming pared 6 bases from V and 2 bases from J, leaving 11 bases between. The CDR3 contains 14 residues. The CDR3 nucleotides are TGTGCCAGCAGCTTGGTAGGGACTGGAAACACCATATATTTT. Translating it yields CASSLVGTGNTIYF.

The V and J genes are TRBV20-1 and TRBJ2-3, with 11 nucleotides matching TRBD2. The germline V gene encodes CDR1 DFQATT and CDR2 SNEGSKA (reference sequence). The trim removed 0 bases at V and 7 bases at J, leaving 6 bases unmatched. The CDR3 loop spans 15 amino acids. Here the CDR3 DNA reads TGCAGTGCTAGAGATCGAACTAGCGGGAGAAATACGCAGTATTTT. It codes for CSARDRTSGRNTQYF.

CDR3 loop: CASAAPRGDTQYF. CDR3 bases: TGTGCCAGCGCCGCCCCTAGGGGGGATACGCAGTATTTT. This chain links TRBV25-1 with TRBJ2-3, with D possibly matching TRBD1 (6 bases). The CDR3 spans 13 residues. CDR1 and CDR2 from the germline V gene are MGHDK and SYGVNS. Between the trimmed V and J ends, which lost 8 bases and 6 bases, there was a span of 15 bases.

J is TRBJ2-7 and V is TRBV7-9, with D possibly matching TRBD1 (6 bases). The CDR3 sequence is 15 residues long. Germline V gene lookup returns CDR1 SEHNR and CDR2 FQNEAQ (reference sequence). Trimming removed 7 bases at V and 2 bases at J, with 18 bases between. Here the CDR3 reads CASTLPGQGAYEQYF. In nucleotides, the CDR3 is TGTGCCAGCACTCTCCCGGGACAAGGAGCCTACGAGCAGTACTTC.

The chain recombines TRBV5-1 with TRBJ2-7; D unclear. Germline CDR1 is SGHRS and CDR2 is YFSETQ. Trimming pared 0 bases from V and 2 bases from J, leaving 9 bases between. The CDR3 is 14 amino acids. As DNA, the CDR3 is TGCGCCAGCAGCTTGGCGATGCAAACCTACGAGCAGTACTTC. Translation: CASSLAMQTYEQYF.

The chain joins TRBV5-1 to TRBJ2-3; D gene ambiguous. V was pared by 5 bases and J by 2 bases, with 12 bases between. Germline V gene lookup returns CDR1 SGHRS and CDR2 YFSETQ. There are 14 residues in the CDR3. The CDR3 DNA reads TGCGCCAGCAGTCGTCTTCCTGACACAGATACGCAGTATTTT. Translating it yields CASSRLPDTDTQYF.

In its sample, this clonotype was seen a few times. The V and J genes are TRBV29-1 and TRBJ2-1; 10 nucleotides align to TRBD2. Germline V lookup: CDR1 SQVTM, CDR2 ANQGSEA. This CDR3 has 13 amino acids. J lost 12 bases, V lost 2 bases, and 7 bases had no gene match. CDR3 region: CSVETSGALGQFF. CDR3 coding DNA: TGCAGCGTTGAAACTAGCGGGGCATTGGGGCAGTTCTTC.

The chain is built from TRBV5-1 and TRBJ1-2; D uncertain. Per germline, CDR1 SGHRS and CDR2 YFSETQ. The CDR3 contains 14 residues. V was pared by 0 bases and J by 7 bases, with 13 bases between. This CDR3 reads CASSLALGLGGYTF. CDR3 coding DNA: TGCGCCAGCAGCTTGGCCCTAGGCTTGGGTGGCTACACCTTC.

This chain uses TRBV4-1 with TRBJ2-7, with TRBD2 matching over 8 bases. The CDR3 covers 15 residues. Germline CDR1 MGHRA, CDR2 YSYEKL. Losses at the gene ends were 2 bases for V and 3 bases for J; bases not matched to a gene: 6. For the CDR3, the DNA is TGCGCCAGCAGCCAAAAAGACCTAGCGGGCTACGAGCAGTACTTC. As protein: CASSQKDLAGYEQYF.

This clonotype was counted between two and nine times. The rearrangement joins TRBV15 to TRBJ2-4; D unresolved. The CDR3 extends over 13 amino acids. CDR1 is LNHNV, CDR2 YYDKDF, per germline (reference sequence). V lost 1 base and J lost 1, with 2 bases in between. The chain's CDR3 is CATSRVAKNIQYF. As DNA, the CDR3 is TGTGCCACCAGCAGAGTGGCCAAAAACATTCAGTACTTC.

At least ten counts were recorded for this clonotype. This chain links TRBV5-1 with TRBJ1-5; the match to TRBD1 covers 7 bases. This CDR3 is 15 amino acids long. Germline CDR1 SGHRS, CDR2 YFSETQ. The V gene end was trimmed by 4 bases and the J gene end by 8 bases; junction bases not matched to a gene: 12. The CDR3 here is CASSPLPGQWEPQHF. The CDR3 nucleotides are TGCGCCAGCAGCCCACTACCGGGACAGTGGGAGCCCCAGCATTTT.

This clonotype turned up a few times. For the CDR3, the DNA is TGCGCCAGCACCCTGGGGGGAGCTTACAATGAGCAGTTCTTC. Encoded protein: CASTLGGAYNEQFF. The chain recombines TRBV5-1 with TRBJ2-1, with a weak D call TRBD2 (6 bases). Trimming removed 6 bases at V and 4 bases at J, with 14 bases between. The CDR3 contains 14 residues. Looked up from germline, CDR1 is SGHRS and CDR2 is YFSETQ.

This clonotype was seen only a few times. V and J are TRBV27 and TRBJ1-4; D unresolved. The V gene lost 6 bases and the J gene lost 0 bases, with 14 bases spanning the gap. The germline CDR1 and CDR2 sequences are MNHEY and SMNVEV (reference sequence). The CDR3 extends over 16 amino acids. In DNA form, the CDR3 reads TGTGCCAGCAGCCACTACATTTATGCAACTAATGAAAAACTGTTTTTT. Residues: CASSHYIYATNEKLFF.

This clonotype was observed a few times. This chain links TRBV12-3 or TRBV12-4 with TRBJ1-2; perhaps TRBD1 as D (5 bases). The CDR3 consists of 15 residues. Between the trimmed V and J ends, which lost 3 bases and 2 bases, there was a span of 13 bases. The CDR3 loop is CASSFSQQANYGYTF. The CDR3 DNA reads as TGTGCCAGCAGTTTTTCCCAACAGGCGAACTATGGCTACACCTTC.

This clonotype turned up a few times. The chain employs TRBV18 and TRBJ2-7, with 10 nucleotides matching TRBD2. The CDR3 runs 17 residues. The ends lost 1 base at V and 2 bases at J; junction bases unmatched: 8. Germline V gives CDR1 KGHSH, CDR2 LQKENI. This chain's CDR3 is CASSPLSSGRAPYEQYF. DNA for the CDR3: TGTGCCAGCTCACCACTCTCCAGCGGGAGGGCCCCCTACGAGCAGTACTTC.

The table lists this clonotype with a few counts. The chain has TRBV29-1 and TRBJ2-5, with 10 bases matching TRBD2. The trim removed 6 bases at V and 5 bases at J, leaving 6 bases unmatched. Germline V gives CDR1 SQVTM, CDR2 ANQGSEA. CDR3 length equals 13 residues. DNA of the CDR3: TGCAGCGTGGAAACTAGCGGGAAGGAGACCCAGTACTTC. Encoded protein: CSVETSGKETQYF.

The rearrangement uses TRBV7-3 and TRBJ2-1, with D unresolved. This CDR3 region has 17 residues. V shed 1 base and J shed 1 base, with 14 bases lying between them. The germline gives CDR1 SGHTA, CDR2 FQGTGA. CDR3 sequence reads: CASSLKGLDWSYNEQFF. The CDR3 region has the DNA TGTGCCAGCAGCTTAAAAGGCCTGGATTGGTCCTACAATGAGCAGTTCTTC.

The V call is TRBV20-1, the J call TRBJ2-3, with 9 bases lining up with TRBD2. V was clipped by 1 base and J by 6 bases; unmatched bases: 14. In germline, CDR1 is DFQATT, CDR2 SNEGSKA (reference sequence). The CDR3 spans 17 residues. The CDR3 region is CSARGGRGRASTDTQYF. CDR3 nucleotide sequence: TGCAGTGCTAGAGGGGGTCGCGGGAGGGCCAGTACCGATACGCAGTATTTT.

On this clonotype itself: The junction shows a germline mismatch at one end, possibly a read error. The chain is built from TRBV11-2 and TRBJ2-1; no definite D call. Germline V CDR1 and CDR2: SGHAT, FQNNGV. The CDR3 has 15 amino acids. The CDR3 reads CASSLEGLERRNRNF. CDR3 coding DNA: TGTGCCAGCAGCTTAGAGGGGTTAGAAAGACGGAATCGGAACTTC. The entire variable domain, with the rest obtained from reference TRBV11-2 and TRBJ2-1, is as follows: EAGVAQSPRYKIIEKRQSVAFWCNPISGHATLYWYQQILGQGPKLLIQFQNNGVVDDSQLPKDRFSAERLKGVDSTLKIQPAKLEDSAVYLCASSLEGLERRNRNFGPGTRLTVL.

This clonotype was seen only a few times. J is TRBJ2-1 and V is TRBV20-1; D perhaps matches TRBD2 (5 bases). Germline assignment: CDR1 DFQATT and CDR2 SNEGSKA (reference sequence). Trimming left V 3 bases short and J 2 bases short, with 17 bases between. The CDR3 is 16 residues long. The CDR3 reads CSARGSRLHPYNEQFF. DNA of the CDR3: TGCAGTGCTAGGGGGAGTAGACTCCACCCCTACAATGAGCAGTTCTTC.

The chain recombines TRBV5-6 with TRBJ1-3; D not resolved. The CDR3 extends over 15 amino acids. Germline V lookup: CDR1 SGHDT, CDR2 YYEEEE. Trimming pared 0 bases from V and 3 bases from J, leaving 10 bases between. CDR3 in DNA: TGTGCCAGCAGCTTGGCCCCAGGCCGTGGAAACACCATATATTTT. Amino acid sequence: CASSLAPGRGNTIYF.

This clonotype was seen only a few times. V and J are TRBV20-1 and TRBJ2-2; 9 bases are shared with TRBD2. The CDR3 is 16 residues long. V was clipped by 4 bases and J by 6 bases; unmatched bases: 12. Germline V lookup: CDR1 DFQATT, CDR2 SNEGSKA (reference sequence). CDR3 in DNA: TGCAGTGCTACAGCGGGAGGCTTGGGAATGGCCGGGGAGCTGTTTTTT. Protein product: CSATAGGLGMAGELFF.

The chain combines TRBV27 with TRBJ2-1; D might be TRBD1 or TRBD2, each matching 5 bases. With 4 bases removed from V and 6 bases from J, the gap between germline ends came to 16 bases. CDR3 length equals 15 residues. Per the germline V gene, CDR1 is MNHEY and CDR2 is SMNVEV (reference sequence). CDR3 amino acids: CASSSLYRDPNEQFF. The CDR3 DNA follows: TGTGCCAGCAGTTCACTATACCGGGACCCCAATGAGCAGTTCTTC.